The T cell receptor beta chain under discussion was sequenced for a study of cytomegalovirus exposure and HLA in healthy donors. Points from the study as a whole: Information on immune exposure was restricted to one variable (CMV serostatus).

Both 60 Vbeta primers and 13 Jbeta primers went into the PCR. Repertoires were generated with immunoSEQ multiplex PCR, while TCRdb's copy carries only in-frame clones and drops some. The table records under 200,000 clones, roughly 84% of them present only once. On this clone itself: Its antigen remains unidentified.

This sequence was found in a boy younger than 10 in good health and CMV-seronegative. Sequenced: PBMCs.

CDR3 region: CASSESLNAGGGWPGELFF. CDR3 DNA sequence: TGCGCCAGCAGTGAGAGCCTCAACGCGGGAGGAGGTTGGCCCGGGGAGCTGTTTTTT. The chain joins TRBV10-1 to TRBJ2-2; 8 nucleotides align to TRBD2. The germline CDR1 and CDR2 sequences are WNHNN and SYGVQD (reference sequence). With V trimmed by 2 bases and J by 6 bases, 17 bases remained unmatched. CDR3 length: 19 amino acids.